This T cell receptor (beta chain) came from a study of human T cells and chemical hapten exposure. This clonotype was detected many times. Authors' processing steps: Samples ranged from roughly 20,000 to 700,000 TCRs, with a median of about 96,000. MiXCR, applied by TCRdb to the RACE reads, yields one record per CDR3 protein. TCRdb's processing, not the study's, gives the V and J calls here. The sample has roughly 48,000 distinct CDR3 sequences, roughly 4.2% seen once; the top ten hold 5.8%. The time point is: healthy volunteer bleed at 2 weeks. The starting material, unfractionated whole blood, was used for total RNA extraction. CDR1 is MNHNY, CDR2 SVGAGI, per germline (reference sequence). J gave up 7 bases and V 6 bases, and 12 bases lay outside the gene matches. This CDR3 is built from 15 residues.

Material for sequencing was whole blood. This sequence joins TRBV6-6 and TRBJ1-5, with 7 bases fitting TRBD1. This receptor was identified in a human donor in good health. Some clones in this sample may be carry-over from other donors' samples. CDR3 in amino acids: CASRDQGGAGQPQHF. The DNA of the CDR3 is TGTGCCAGCAGGGACCAGGGGGGCGCAGGGCAGCCCCAGCATTTT.